Each of the 12 T cell receptor beta chains below was sequenced from the same sample in a study of T-cell reconstitution after alpha-beta-depleted transplantation in children. Preparing the TCRbeta library involved the use of unique molecular identifiers. TCRdb ran MiXCR on the PCR reads and lists one entry per CDR3 protein. The data contain approximately 130,000 distinct CDR3 sequences, around a tenth of them singletons. The specimen comprised PBMCs, mostly from graft donor cells, sampled 180 days after TCRalphabeta/CD19-depleted stem cell transplant. Receptors originate from a girl less than two years old who had a stem cell transplant for combined immunodeficiency, so the T cells may come from the graft donor.

The chain couples TRBV6-1 to TRBJ1-2; no clear D gene. This CDR3 comprises 14 residues. V was trimmed by 6 bases and J by 4 bases, leaving 15 bases between them. The germline V gene has CDR1 MNHNS and CDR2 SASEGT. CDR3 loop: CASRTPGQPYGYTF. In DNA, the CDR3 is TGTGCCAGCAGGACCCCAGGTCAGCCCTATGGCTACACCTTC.

This chain links TRBV20-1 with TRBJ2-5; possibly TRBD2 for D (5 bases). The length of the CDR3 is 12 residues. Germline lookup yields CDR1 DFQATT and CDR2 SNEGSKA (reference sequence). V lost 2 bases, J lost 4 bases, and 8 bases lay in between. DNA of the CDR3: TGCAGTGCTAGACACGGGGTAGAGACCCAGTACTTC. Residues: CSARHGVETQYF.

CDR3 bases: TGCAGTGCCTGGGGCAGGGGGACTCCGAATTCCTACGAGCAGTACTTC. Translating it yields CSAWGRGTPNSYEQYF. The chain couples TRBV20-1 to TRBJ2-7; D might be TRBD1 (7 bases). Trimming stripped 6 bases from V and 1 base from J, with 22 bases between. CDR3 length: 16 residues. Germline-derived CDR1 and CDR2 are DFQATT and SNEGSKA (reference sequence).

This clonotype was detected a few times. The chain is built from TRBV6-1 and TRBJ1-2; TRBD1 matches at 7 bases. This CDR3 comprises 14 residues. Looked up from germline, CDR1 is MNHNS and CDR2 is SASEGT. J gave up 5 bases and V 6 bases, and 9 bases lay outside the gene matches. The CDR3, as DNA: TGTGCCAGCAGGACAGGGTCCCTTCCTTATGGCTACACCTTC. This codes for CASRTGSLPYGYTF.

About this clonotype: The conserved closing phenylalanine or tryptophan is absent in this CDR3, likely reflecting a read error. The chain joins TRBV29-1 to TRBJ2-5; 12 bases are a match to TRBD2. With 6 bases clipped from V and 4 bases from J, the junction kept 12 bases outside the gene matches. The germline V gene encodes CDR1 SQVTM and CDR2 ANQGSEA. The CDR3 consists of 16 residues. The CDR3 DNA reads as TGCAGCGTCCAAGTACAGCGACTAGCGGGAGCAGAGACCCAGTACCTC. Protein sequence: CSVQVQRLAGAETQYL.

V gene TRBV5-8 combines with J gene TRBJ1-4, with D maybe TRBD1 (5 bases). Trimming shortened V by 0 bases and J by 1 base, and 10 bases separated the two germline ends. Germline CDR1 is SGHTS and CDR2 is YDEGEE. This CDR3 has 16 amino acids. The CDR3 here is CASSLGAGGTNEKLFF. The CDR3 nucleotides read TGTGCCAGCAGCTTGGGAGCGGGGGGAACTAATGAAAAACTGTTTTTT.

This clonotype was observed a few times. The rearrangement joins TRBV20-1 to TRBJ2-5; a weak D match, TRBD2 (7 bases). In germline, CDR1 is DFQATT, CDR2 SNEGSKA (reference sequence). Trimming took off 3 bases at V and 5 bases at J, with 16 bases between the two ends. The CDR3 is 14 amino acids. The CDR3 spells CSARRGGGSETQYF. The DNA for the CDR3 is TGCAGTGCTAGGAGGGGGGGCGGATCGGAGACCCAGTACTTC.

With respect to this clonotype: This clone may be a read error of a much larger clone one base away. The genes are TRBV29-1 and TRBJ2-2; tentatively, D is TRBD2 (6 bases). CDR3 length: 13 residues. Germline V gives CDR1 SQVTM, CDR2 ANQGSEA. In nucleotides, the CDR3 is TGCACCGTTTTGGGCGGGGACACCGGGGAGCTGTTTTTT. This codes for CTVLGGDTGELFF.

This clonotype was counted only a few times. The gene calls are TRBV24-1 and TRBJ2-7, with 11 positions matching TRBD2. The ends lost 2 bases at V and 1 base at J; junction bases unmatched: 12. Germline V CDR1 and CDR2: KGHDR, SFDVKD. The CDR3 runs to 19 residues. CDR3 residues: CATSDSPRVAGGPSYEQYF. The CDR3 nucleotides read TGTGCCACCAGTGATTCGCCAAGGGTAGCGGGAGGGCCTTCCTACGAGCAGTACTTC.

This clonotype was seen ten or more times. The V and J genes are TRBV20-1 and TRBJ2-1; 12 nucleotides align to TRBD2. The CDR3 has 16 residues. Germline values: CDR1 DFQATT, CDR2 SNEGSKA (reference sequence). V lost 8 bases and J lost 4; bases outside the gene matches: 12. The CDR3 DNA sequence: TGCAGTCCGAGGGCTAGCGGGAGGGCCTGGTACAATGAGCAGTTCTTC. Translated: CSPRASGRAWYNEQFF.

There are a few counts of this clonotype. The chain employs TRBV18 and TRBJ2-5, with D hard to call. Trimming shortened V by 5 bases and J by 1 base, and 11 bases separated the two germline ends. Germline values: CDR1 KGHSH, CDR2 LQKENI. The CDR3 length is 14 residues. DNA for the CDR3: TGTGCCAGCTCAGCAAGTGGCTTCCAAGAGACCCAGTACTTC. Residues: CASSASGFQETQYF.

The chain links TRBV12-3 or TRBV12-4 to TRBJ1-4; no clear D gene. CDR3 length: 15 residues. V was trimmed by 5 bases and J by 11 bases, leaving 21 bases between them. In DNA, the CDR3 is TGTGCCAGCAGTCCCACATGGAACGGGGTATTTAAACTGTTTTTT. This sequence encodes CASSPTWNGVFKLFF.